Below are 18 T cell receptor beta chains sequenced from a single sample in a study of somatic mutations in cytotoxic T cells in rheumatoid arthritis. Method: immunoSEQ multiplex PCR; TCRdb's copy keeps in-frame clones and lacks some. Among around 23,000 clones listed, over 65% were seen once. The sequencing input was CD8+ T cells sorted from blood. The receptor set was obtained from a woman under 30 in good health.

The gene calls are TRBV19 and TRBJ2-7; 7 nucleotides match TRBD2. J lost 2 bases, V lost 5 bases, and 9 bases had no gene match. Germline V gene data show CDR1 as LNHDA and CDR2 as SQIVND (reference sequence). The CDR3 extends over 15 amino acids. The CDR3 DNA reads TGTGCCAGTAGTTTCGGACTAGGAGGGACCTACGAGCAGTACTTC. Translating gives CASSFGLGGTYEQYF.

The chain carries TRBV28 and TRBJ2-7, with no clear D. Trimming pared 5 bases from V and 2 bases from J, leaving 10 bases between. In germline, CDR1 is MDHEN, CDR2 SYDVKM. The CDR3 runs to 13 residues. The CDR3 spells CASSPGRPYEQYV. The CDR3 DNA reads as TGTGCCAGCAGTCCCGGTCGACCCTACGAGCAGTACGTC.

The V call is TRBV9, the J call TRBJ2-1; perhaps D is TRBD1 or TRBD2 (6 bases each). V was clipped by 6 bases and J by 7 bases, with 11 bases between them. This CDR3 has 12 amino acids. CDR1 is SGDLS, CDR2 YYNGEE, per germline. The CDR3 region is CASKGGLNEQFF. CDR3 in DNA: TGTGCCAGCAAGGGGGGCTTAAATGAGCAGTTCTTC. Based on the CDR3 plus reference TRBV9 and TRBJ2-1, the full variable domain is DSGVTQTPKHLITATGQRVTLRCSPRSGDLSVYWYQQSLDQGLQFLIQYYNGEERAKGNILERFSAQQFPDLHSELNLSSLELGDSALYFCASKGGLNEQFFGPGTRLTVL.

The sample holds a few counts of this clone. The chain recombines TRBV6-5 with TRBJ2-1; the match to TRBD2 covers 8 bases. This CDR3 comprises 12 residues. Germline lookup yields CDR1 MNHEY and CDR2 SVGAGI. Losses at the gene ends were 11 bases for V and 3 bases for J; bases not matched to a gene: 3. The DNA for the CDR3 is TGTGCCTCCCGGGGGGGCTACAATGAGCAGTTCTTC. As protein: CASRGGYNEQFF.

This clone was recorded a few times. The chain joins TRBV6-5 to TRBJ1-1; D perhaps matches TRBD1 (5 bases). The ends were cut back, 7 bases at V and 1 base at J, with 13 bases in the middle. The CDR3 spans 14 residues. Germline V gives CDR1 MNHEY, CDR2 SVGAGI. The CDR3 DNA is TGTGCCAGCACCAACGGGGGTGGGAACACTGAAGCTTTCTTT. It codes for CASTNGGGNTEAFF.

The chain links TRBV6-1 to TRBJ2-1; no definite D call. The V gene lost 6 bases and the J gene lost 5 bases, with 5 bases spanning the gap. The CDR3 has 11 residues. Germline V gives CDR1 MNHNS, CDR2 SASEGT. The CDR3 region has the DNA TGTGCCAGCAGGGTCAACAATGAGCAGTTCTTC. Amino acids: CASRVNNEQFF.

This chain's CDR3 is CASSPWQGYTEAFF. CDR3 nucleotide sequence: TGTGCCAGCAGCCCGTGGCAGGGATATACTGAAGCTTTCTTT. This chain connects TRBV5-4 to TRBJ1-1, with D possibly being TRBD1 (5 bases). The CDR3 spans 14 residues. Germline assignment: CDR1 SGHNT and CDR2 YYREEE (reference sequence). Trimming cost V 4 bases and J 5 bases, with 15 bases left between them.

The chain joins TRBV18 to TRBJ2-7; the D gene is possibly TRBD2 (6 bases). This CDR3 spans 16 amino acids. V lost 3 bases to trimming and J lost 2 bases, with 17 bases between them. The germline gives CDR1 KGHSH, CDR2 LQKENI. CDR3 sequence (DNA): TGTGCCAGCTCACCCCCAATAAGGGAGGCCCCCTACGAGCAGTACTTC. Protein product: CASSPPIREAPYEQYF.

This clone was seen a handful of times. The DNA for the CDR3 is TGTGCCAGCAGTTATGGGTACGAGCAGTACTTC. This translates into CASSYGYEQYF. The rearrangement uses TRBV27 and TRBJ2-7; D remains unclear. The CDR3 sequence is 11 residues long. CDR1 and CDR2 from the germline V gene are MNHEY and SMNVEV (reference sequence). Trimming removed 4 bases from V and 4 bases from J, with 5 bases in between.

The CDR3 spells CASSEEEGTGGDEQYF. The CDR3 nucleotides are TGTGCCAGCAGTGAAGAAGAAGGGACAGGGGGCGACGAGCAGTACTTC. The rearrangement links TRBV6-1 to TRBJ2-7, with 12 bases aligning to TRBD1. From germline, CDR1 is MNHNS and CDR2 SASEGT. The CDR3 totals 16 residues. J was trimmed by 5 bases and V by 1 base; bases with no gene match: 6.

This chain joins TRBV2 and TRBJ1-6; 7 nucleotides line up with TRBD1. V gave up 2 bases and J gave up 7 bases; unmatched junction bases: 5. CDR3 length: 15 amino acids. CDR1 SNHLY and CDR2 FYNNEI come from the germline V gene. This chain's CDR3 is CASSEPGTVNSPLHF. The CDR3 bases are TGTGCCAGCAGTGAACCCGGGACAGTAAATTCACCCCTCCACTTT. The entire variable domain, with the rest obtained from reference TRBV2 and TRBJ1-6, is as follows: EPEVTQTPSHQVTQMGQEVILRCVPISNHLYFYWYRQILGQKVEFLVSFYNNEISEKSEIFDDQFSVERPDGSNFTLKIRSTKLEDSAMYFCASSEPGTVNSPLHFGNGTRLTVT.

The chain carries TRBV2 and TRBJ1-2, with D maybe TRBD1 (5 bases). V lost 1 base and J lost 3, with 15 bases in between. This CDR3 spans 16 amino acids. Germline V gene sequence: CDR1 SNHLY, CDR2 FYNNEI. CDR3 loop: CASSEEAGTGDYGYTF. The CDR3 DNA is TGTGCCAGCAGTGAAGAGGCAGGGACCGGGGACTATGGCTACACCTTC.

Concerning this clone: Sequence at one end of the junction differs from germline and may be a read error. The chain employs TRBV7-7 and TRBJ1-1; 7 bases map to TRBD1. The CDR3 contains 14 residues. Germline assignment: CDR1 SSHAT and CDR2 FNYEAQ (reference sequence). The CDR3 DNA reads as TGTGCTAGCAGCTTAGGGGGCGGGCTCTCTGAAGCTTTCTTT. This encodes CASSLGGGLSEAFF.

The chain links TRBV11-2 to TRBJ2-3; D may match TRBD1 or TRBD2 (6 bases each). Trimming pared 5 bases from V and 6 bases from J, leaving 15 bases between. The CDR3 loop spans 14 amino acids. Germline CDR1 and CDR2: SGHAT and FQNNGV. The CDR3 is CASSHYREADTQYF. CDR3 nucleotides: TGTGCCAGCAGCCACTACAGGGAGGCGGATACGCAGTATTTT.

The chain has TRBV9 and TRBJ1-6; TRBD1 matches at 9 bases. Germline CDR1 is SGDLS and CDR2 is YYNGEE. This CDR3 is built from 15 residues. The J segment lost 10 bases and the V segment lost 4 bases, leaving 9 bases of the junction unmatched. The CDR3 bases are TGTGCCAGCAGCCCACGGGACAGGGAGGTCTCACCCCTCCACTTT. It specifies CASSPRDREVSPLHF.

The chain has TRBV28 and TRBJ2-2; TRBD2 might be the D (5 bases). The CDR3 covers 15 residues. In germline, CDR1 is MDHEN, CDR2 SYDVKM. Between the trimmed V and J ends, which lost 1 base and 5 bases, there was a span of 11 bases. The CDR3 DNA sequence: TGTGCCAGCAGTTTATTCCGGGGAACGACCGGGGAGCTGTTTTTT. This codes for CASSLFRGTTGELFF.

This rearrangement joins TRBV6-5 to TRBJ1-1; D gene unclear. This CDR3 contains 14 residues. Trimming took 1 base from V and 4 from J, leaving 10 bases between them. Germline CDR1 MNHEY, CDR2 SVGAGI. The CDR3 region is CASSYFIGGTEAFF. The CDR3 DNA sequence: TGTGCCAGCAGTTACTTCATTGGTGGCACTGAAGCTTTCTTT.

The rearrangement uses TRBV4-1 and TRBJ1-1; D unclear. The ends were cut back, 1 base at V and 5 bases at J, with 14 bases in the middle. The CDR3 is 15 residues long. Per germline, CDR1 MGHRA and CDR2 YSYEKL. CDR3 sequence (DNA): TGCGCCAGCAGCCAAGTTCCACAGTTGACGACTGAAGCTTTCTTT. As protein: CASSQVPQLTTEAFF.